This T cell receptor beta chain is drawn from a study of response to subunit inactivated influenza vaccine (dated by TCRdb to 2017 to 2018). General notes on the study: Deep quantitative T cell receptor repertoire profiling was used in the study to track responses to a trivalent subunit inactivated influenza vaccine. Study-level results and caveats: The authors suggested that each seasonal influenza vaccination may recruit only a limited number of new T cells.

As to this clonotype: What antigen it recognizes has not been identified. One base away there is no much larger clone; base qualities are not given.

Library method: RT-PCR. These reads were obtained on an Illumina HiSeq 2500. Starting from the raw public reads, TCRdb applied fastp trimming at Q25, assembled clones with MiXCR and retained in-frame beta chains. Rows matching on CDR3 protein sequence are summarized as one entry with the most common DNA and genes. In all, the sample holds about 190,000 distinct CDR3 sequences, and over 13% of those were seen once. Roughly 24% of the sample goes to the ten largest clones. Deletion took 5 bases off V and 2 bases off J, with a span of 13 bases between the germline ends. The CDR3 contains 14 residues, cysteine and phenylalanine counted. Only CDR3 DNA is held: 42 bases, read in frame from base 1. CDR1 MNHEY and CDR2 SVGAGI are derived from the germline V gene.

The origin of this receptor is a man aged 50 or older who received an inactivated influenza vaccine. Donor details come from another sample of the same person, matched by shared clones. Sequencing was performed on CD8+ T cells sorted from PBMCs, taken about 5 days after vaccination. This receptor chain uses TRBV6-5 and TRBJ2-7; perhaps TRBD1 is the D gene, with 5 bases matching. The DNA sequence is given as TGTGCCAGCAGTAACCGAGACAGAACCTACGAGCAGTACTTC. This yields the protein CASSNRDRTYEQYF.